The 27 T cell receptor beta chains listed next were all sequenced from one sample in a study of siplizumab effects on memory and regulatory T cells. The table came from immunoSEQ multiplex PCR; TCRdb's copy has only in-frame clones and leaves some out. The sample includes 90,000 to 130,000 clones, over 85% of them seen just once. What was sequenced was CD4+ T cells sorted from blood. These receptors were obtained from a human donor in good health.

This sequence joins TRBV18 and TRBJ1-1; 9 bases match TRBD1. The V segment lost 9 bases and the J segment 4 bases; nucleotides outside the gene matches: 18. The CDR3 extends over 17 amino acids. Germline V gene lookup returns CDR1 KGHSH and CDR2 LQKENI. CDR3 DNA sequence: TGTGCCAGTCATCCTAGGCAGGGGACAGGGTCGGGCACTGAAGCTTTCTTT. This gives the protein CASHPRQGTGSGTEAFF.

The chain employs TRBV5-4 and TRBJ2-7; TRBD1 aligns across 9 bases. The CDR3 consists of 14 residues. V gave up 4 bases and J gave up 1 base; unmatched junction bases: 3. Per germline, CDR1 SGHNT and CDR2 YYREEE (reference sequence). The CDR3 here is CASSADRGSYEQYF. CDR3 nucleotide sequence: TGTGCCAGCAGCGCCGACAGGGGGTCCTACGAGCAGTACTTC.

This clone was seen a handful of times. The V and J genes are TRBV19 and TRBJ1-6; 7 nucleotides align to TRBD1. Germline CDR1 reads LNHDA; CDR2 reads SQIVND (reference sequence). After removal of 3 bases from V and 8 bases from J, the junction contained 4 bases not matched to a gene. CDR3 length: 14 amino acids. The chain's CDR3 is CASSIETGDSPLHF. The CDR3 DNA follows: TGTGCCAGTAGTATTGAAACAGGGGATTCACCCCTCCACTTT.

V and J are TRBV18 and TRBJ2-7; D uncertain. V lost 3 bases and J 5 bases, leaving 20 bases between the germline ends. This CDR3 has 16 residues. Germline V lookup: CDR1 KGHSH, CDR2 LQKENI. CDR3 amino acids: CASSPRRSEGFDEQYF. The CDR3, as DNA: TGTGCCAGCTCACCCCGACGGAGTGAAGGGTTTGACGAGCAGTACTTC.

The V and J genes are TRBV4-1 and TRBJ2-5; 11 positions match TRBD2. Germline V CDR1 and CDR2: MGHRA, YSYEKL. The CDR3 is 15 amino acids. The V segment lost 4 bases and the J segment 1 base; nucleotides outside the gene matches: 2. The CDR3 sequence is CASSRLAGGQETQYF. The CDR3 region has the DNA TGCGCCAGCAGCCGCCTAGCGGGGGGCCAAGAGACCCAGTACTTC.

The chain is built from TRBV25-1 and TRBJ2-1, with 8 bases that match TRBD2. The CDR3 contains 14 residues. V lost 3 bases to trimming and J lost 6 bases; unmatched junction nucleotides: 4. CDR1 is MGHDK, CDR2 SYGVNS, per germline. The CDR3 spells CASSDPGGANEQFF. DNA for the CDR3: TGTGCCAGCAGTGACCCGGGAGGGGCCAATGAGCAGTTCTTC.

V and J are TRBV7-6 and TRBJ2-7, with 8 bases that match TRBD2. There are 15 residues in the CDR3. Germline V CDR1 and CDR2: SGHVS, FNYEAQ. With 5 bases clipped from V and 0 bases from J, the junction kept 6 bases outside the gene matches. CDR3 protein: CASSAPSGLSYEQYF. For the CDR3, the DNA is TGTGCCAGCAGCGCCCCTAGCGGGCTCTCCTACGAGCAGTACTTC.

The chain has TRBV6-5 and TRBJ2-7; unclear D gene. V gave up 7 bases and J gave up 2 bases, with 6 bases separating them. Germline V lookup: CDR1 MNHEY, CDR2 SVGAGI. The CDR3 is made up of 11 amino acids. CDR3 amino acids: CASTNTYEQYF. CDR3 bases: TGTGCCAGCACTAATACCTACGAGCAGTACTTC.

V is TRBV7-3 and J is TRBJ2-3; the match to TRBD1 covers 10 bases. Germline lookup yields CDR1 SGHTA and CDR2 FQGTGA. The CDR3 runs 18 residues. After removal of 0 bases from V and 3 bases from J, the junction contained 9 bases not matched to a gene. This chain's CDR3 is CASSLTAYMDRGTDTQYF. The CDR3 region has the DNA TGTGCCAGCAGCTTAACCGCCTATATGGACAGGGGGACAGATACGCAGTATTTT.

The V and J genes are TRBV7-9 and TRBJ2-2, with D possibly TRBD2 on 5 matching bases. Trimming removed 6 bases at V and 6 bases at J, with 11 bases between. Germline lookup yields CDR1 SEHNR and CDR2 FQNEAQ (reference sequence). This CDR3 contains 13 residues. CDR3 DNA: TGTGCCAGCAGACAACTAGTCGCCGGGGAGCTGTTTTTT. This gives the protein CASRQLVAGELFF.

This chain connects TRBV7-9 to TRBJ1-2; D is perhaps TRBD1 (6 bases). This CDR3 region has 14 residues. The V gene's germline CDR1 is SEHNR and CDR2 FQNEAQ (reference sequence). V lost 2 bases, J lost 14 bases, and 21 bases lay in between. The CDR3 DNA follows: TGTGCCAGCAGCTTACACGCTACAGGGAACTACCTAACCTTC. Translated, it gives CASSLHATGNYLTF.

This clone has only one observation. This rearrangement joins TRBV10-1 to TRBJ2-5; 9 bases are a match to TRBD2. Trimming at V came to 2 bases and at J to 3 bases, leaving 7 bases not matched to a gene. Germline CDR1 and CDR2: WNHNN and SYGVQD (reference sequence). The CDR3 totals 16 residues. The CDR3 DNA sequence: TGCGCCAGCAGTGAGAGTAGTCTAGCGGGGAAAGAGACCCAGTACTTC. The encoded protein is CASSESSLAGKETQYF.

A single count supports this clone. The rearrangement joins TRBV27 to TRBJ2-1; TRBD2 might be the D (6 bases). The CDR3 is 17 residues long. From germline, CDR1 is MNHEY and CDR2 SMNVEV (reference sequence). The V and J ends lost 5 bases and 1 base respectively, with 18 bases between them. The CDR3 nucleotides are TGTGCCAGCAGTCCGCATAATAGCGGAGAGTCCTACAATGAGCAGTTCTTC. Protein product: CASSPHNSGESYNEQFF.

The chain is built from TRBV27 and TRBJ1-1; a weak D match, TRBD1 (5 bases). The CDR3 contains 13 residues. Deletions cut 3 bases from V and 6 bases from J, with 11 bases between. Germline CDR1 reads MNHEY; CDR2 reads SMNVEV (reference sequence). Here the CDR3 DNA reads TGTGCCAGCAGTTTCAGCAGGGTGTCTGAAGCTTTCTTT. Encoded protein: CASSFSRVSEAFF.

This clone was seen just once. The chain joins TRBV10-3 to TRBJ2-3, with 10 nucleotides matching TRBD2. With V trimmed by 6 bases and J by 3 bases, 6 bases remained unmatched. This CDR3 comprises 15 residues. Germline lookup yields CDR1 ENHRY and CDR2 SYGVKD. The CDR3 sequence is CAISPAGGVTDTQYF. The CDR3 DNA reads TGTGCCATCAGCCCAGCGGGGGGGGTTACAGATACGCAGTATTTT.

The rearrangement links TRBV18 to TRBJ2-1, with D perhaps TRBD2 (5 bases). The CDR3 has 18 residues. V lost 4 bases and J lost 0, with 19 bases in between. CDR1 is KGHSH and CDR2 is LQKENI in the germline V gene. CDR3 nucleotides: TGTGCCAGCTCACTCCAACCCTCGACTACCTACTCCTACAATGAGCAGTTCTTC. Protein sequence: CASSLQPSTTYSYNEQFF.

This sequence joins TRBV11-3 and TRBJ1-2; D remains ambiguous. Between the trimmed V and J ends, which lost 4 bases and 8 bases, there was a span of 11 bases. The CDR3 totals 12 residues. CDR1 and CDR2 (germline): SGHNT, YENEEA. CDR3 DNA sequence: TGTGCCAGCAGCTCAGATATATGGGGCTACACCTTC. This encodes CASSSDIWGYTF.

V usage is TRBV11-1 and J usage is TRBJ2-5; the D is unclear. V was shortened by 1 base and J by 7 bases, with 16 bases between the two germline ends. CDR1 is SGHAT, CDR2 FQDESV, per germline (reference sequence). There are 15 residues in the CDR3. The CDR3 nucleotides are TGTGCCAGCAGCTTAGAGCTCGGACGGGCCGGGACCCAGTACTTC. Translating gives CASSLELGRAGTQYF.

This chain links TRBV4-1 with TRBJ2-7; D is perhaps TRBD1 or TRBD2 (6 bases each). Germline CDR1 MGHRA, CDR2 YSYEKL. V lost 5 bases to trimming and J lost 7 bases, with 18 bases between them. The CDR3 totals 14 residues. Here the CDR3 DNA reads TGCGCCAGCAGCGGCCGGTCGGGGGCAGGGGAGCAGTACTTC. It translates to CASSGRSGAGEQYF.

This chain uses TRBV14 with TRBJ2-5, with D perhaps TRBD1 (6 bases). This CDR3 has 14 amino acids. The ends were cut back, 4 bases at V and 3 bases at J, with 12 bases in the middle. CDR1 and CDR2 (germline): SGHDN, FVKESK. The CDR3 region has the DNA TGTGCCAGCAGCCCCGGGACACGAAAAGAGACCCAGTACTTC. Translated: CASSPGTRKETQYF. Full variable domain (remainder filled in from reference TRBV14 and TRBJ2-5): EAGVTQFPSHSVIEKGQTVTLRCDPISGHDNLYWYRRVMGKEIKFLLHFVKESKQDESGMPNNRFLAERTGGTYSTLKVQPAELEDSGVYFCASSPGTRKETQYFGPGTRLLVL.

This clone has just one count. This chain uses TRBV6-1 with TRBJ1-2, with 7 nucleotides matching TRBD1. The CDR3 consists of 15 residues. J was trimmed by 4 bases and V by 2 bases; bases with no gene match: 7. CDR1 is MNHNS, CDR2 SASEGT, per germline. CDR3 region: CASSERAGGVYGYTF. The CDR3 DNA reads as TGTGCCAGCAGTGAACGGGCAGGGGGAGTCTATGGCTACACCTTC.

This clone came up a few times. The chain couples TRBV5-1 to TRBJ1-4; the match to TRBD1 covers 7 bases. V lost 3 bases and J lost 0; bases outside the gene matches: 8. From germline, CDR1 is SGHRS and CDR2 YFSETQ. This CDR3 has 17 residues. Here the CDR3 DNA reads TGCGCCAGCAGCTGGACTCTTCAGGGGGCAACTAATGAAAAACTGTTTTTT. This encodes CASSWTLQGATNEKLFF.

The chain has TRBV7-3 and TRBJ1-1; TRBD1 is a possible D gene (5 bases). V dropped 3 bases and J dropped 4 bases, with 9 bases sitting between them. Germline V gene sequence: CDR1 SGHTA, CDR2 FQGTGA. This CDR3 is 13 amino acids long. The CDR3 DNA is TGTGCCAGCAGCTTCAGGGATAGCACTGAAGCTTTCTTT. It codes for CASSFRDSTEAFF. The whole variable domain, filled in from reference TRBV7-3 and TRBJ1-1, reads GAGVSQTPSNKVTEKGKYVELRCDPISGHTALYWYRQSLGQGPEFLIYFQGTGAADDSGLPNDRFFAVRPEGSVSTLKIQRTERGDSAVYLCASSFRDSTEAFFGQGTRLTVV.

This sequence joins TRBV28 and TRBJ2-3; TRBD1 is a possible D gene (7 bases). Trimming removed 4 bases at V and 3 bases at J, with 14 bases between. Germline CDR1 and CDR2: MDHEN and SYDVKM. This CDR3 comprises 15 residues. CDR3 loop: CASSWEQGRTDTQYF. The CDR3 nucleotides read TGTGCCAGCAGTTGGGAACAGGGGAGGACAGATACGCAGTATTTT.

This rearrangement joins TRBV10-2 to TRBJ2-1; D unclear. The CDR3 is made up of 14 amino acids. The germline CDR1 and CDR2 sequences are WSHSY and SAAADI. The V end was cut by 3 bases, the J end by 0 bases, with 6 bases between. This CDR3 is CASSDSSSYNEQFF. The DNA of the CDR3 is TGCGCCAGCAGTGATTCGAGCTCCTACAATGAGCAGTTCTTC.

The chain joins TRBV2 to TRBJ2-7; D unclear. Trimming took off 4 bases at V and 6 bases at J, with 19 bases between the two ends. CDR1 is SNHLY and CDR2 is FYNNEI in the germline V gene. The CDR3 is 15 amino acids. The CDR3 reads CASSGVVWDLAEQYF. The CDR3 DNA reads TGTGCCAGCAGTGGGGTGGTTTGGGATCTCGCCGAGCAGTACTTC.

This chain connects TRBV6-5 to TRBJ2-5, with 8 bases lining up with TRBD1. CDR1 and CDR2 (germline): MNHEY, SVGAGI. V was clipped by 6 bases and J by 5 bases; unmatched bases: 5. This CDR3 region has 13 residues. The DNA of the CDR3 is TGTGCCAGCAGGGACAGGGAGGAGGAGACCCAGTACTTC. Amino acids: CASRDREEETQYF.